This entry lists 25 T cell receptor beta chains sequenced from one sample in a study of OX40 agonist ivuxolimab in advanced cancers. Sequencing was performed with immunoSEQ multiplex PCR; in TCRdb, only in-frame clones are kept and a portion is missing. The sample lists some 70,000 clones, 84% occurring once. Sequencing used CD4+ or CD8+ T cells sorted from blood, obtained in a trial of the OX40 agonist ivuxolimab. Receptor source: an adult with an advanced solid tumor such as melanoma, head and neck, liver or kidney cancer.

The J gene is TRBJ2-5, the V gene TRBV11-2; no clear D. V lost 4 bases, J lost 2 bases, and 8 bases lay in between. There are 13 residues in the CDR3. Germline-derived CDR1 and CDR2 are SGHAT and FQNNGV. The CDR3, as DNA: TGTGCCAGCAGCTGGGGATTACAAGAGACCCAGTACTTC. It translates to CASSWGLQETQYF.

The chain links TRBV5-1 to TRBJ2-5, with D maybe TRBD2 (5 bases). From germline, CDR1 is SGHRS and CDR2 YFSETQ. The CDR3 contains 16 residues. V was pared by 0 bases and J by 5 bases, with 17 bases between. The CDR3 region has the DNA TGCGCCAGCAGCTTGGTAATCACTAGGGATGGGGAGACCCAGTACTTC. Protein: CASSLVITRDGETQYF.

The genes are TRBV19 and TRBJ1-5; D remains unclear. The V end was cut by 6 bases, the J end by 8 bases, with 11 bases between. Per the germline V gene, CDR1 is LNHDA and CDR2 is SQIVND (reference sequence). The CDR3 runs 12 residues. CDR3 amino acids: CASRDALKPQHF. DNA for the CDR3: TGTGCCAGTAGGGACGCCCTAAAGCCCCAGCATTTT. Together with reference TRBV19 and TRBJ1-5, the CDR3 gives the full variable domain: DGGITQSPKYLFRKEGQNVTLSCEQNLNHDAMYWYRQDPGQGLRLIYYSQIVNDFQKGDIAEGYSVSREKKESFPLTVTSAQKNPTAFYLCASRDALKPQHFGDGTRLSIL.

The rearrangement joins TRBV6-1 to TRBJ1-5, with 8 bases matching TRBD1. The CDR3 loop spans 15 amino acids. Germline assignment: CDR1 MNHNS and CDR2 SASEGT. The junction had 6 bases not matched to a gene; V was cut back by 2 bases and J by 6 bases. In DNA form, the CDR3 reads TGTGCCAGCAGTGAAAGGCCAGGGGGCGGTCAGCCCCAGCATTTT. Its translation: CASSERPGGGQPQHF.

The chain uses TRBV29-1 and TRBJ2-1; D gene ambiguous. This CDR3 has 12 amino acids. The germline V gene encodes CDR1 SQVTM and CDR2 ANQGSEA. Between the trimmed V and J ends, which lost 4 bases and 7 bases, there was a span of 11 bases. CDR3 protein: CSVGKASNEQFF. For the CDR3, the DNA is TGCAGCGTTGGTAAAGCTTCGAATGAGCAGTTCTTC.

The V gene is TRBV5-1, the J gene TRBJ2-7; D not certain. Germline-derived CDR1 and CDR2 are SGHRS and YFSETQ. The CDR3 sequence is 12 residues long. V lost 4 bases and J 0 bases, leaving 5 bases between the germline ends. The CDR3 protein is CASSQGSYEQYF. In DNA, the CDR3 is TGCGCCAGCAGCCAAGGCTCCTACGAGCAGTACTTC.

V is TRBV27 and J is TRBJ1-1; D is possibly TRBD1 (5 bases). Germline loops: CDR1 MNHEY, CDR2 SMNVEV (reference sequence). This CDR3 has 14 residues. Trimming took off 5 bases at V and 7 bases at J, with 17 bases between the two ends. The CDR3 DNA follows: TGTGCCAGCAGTCTCAGGGAAGGTTTGTTTGAAGCTTTCTTT. As protein: CASSLREGLFEAFF.

The chain links TRBV6-6 to TRBJ2-5; no clear D gene. The V end was cut by 4 bases, the J end by 5 bases, with 11 bases between. CDR3 length equals 13 residues. Germline lookup yields CDR1 MNHNY and CDR2 SVGAGI (reference sequence). The chain's CDR3 is CASSFSIGETQYF. The CDR3 bases are TGTGCCAGCAGTTTCTCAATTGGGGAGACCCAGTACTTC.

This chain joins TRBV7-2 and TRBJ2-5, with D hard to call. The CDR3 contains 11 residues. CDR1 and CDR2 from the germline V gene are SGHTA and FQGNSA. The V end was cut by 4 bases, the J end by 7 bases, with 7 bases between. The CDR3 region is CASSSGGTQYF. The CDR3 DNA follows: TGTGCCAGCAGCTCGGGTGGGACCCAGTACTTC.

This clone was counted once. The chain is built from TRBV7-2 and TRBJ2-5; weak D call: TRBD2 (6 bases). CDR3 length: 15 residues. The ends were cut back, 4 bases at V and 4 bases at J, with 16 bases in the middle. The V gene's germline CDR1 is SGHTA and CDR2 FQGNSA. CDR3 residues: CASSSGGGSTETQYF. In nucleotides, the CDR3 is TGTGCCAGCAGCTCCGGCGGAGGGAGTACAGAGACCCAGTACTTC.

This sequence joins TRBV2 and TRBJ1-1; D not resolved. There are 15 residues in the CDR3. Germline V gene lookup returns CDR1 SNHLY and CDR2 FYNNEI. V lost 0 bases and J lost 0, with 8 bases in between. This chain's CDR3 is CASSEAERMNTEAFF. The DNA of the CDR3 is TGTGCCAGCAGTGAAGCCGAGCGAATGAACACTGAAGCTTTCTTT.

DNA of the CDR3: TGCGCCAGCAGTGCCCGGCTAAACGGGGAGCTGTTTTTT. Its translation: CASSARLNGELFF. The chain employs TRBV10-1 and TRBJ2-2; D is uncertain. V dropped 4 bases and J dropped 7 bases, with 10 bases sitting between them. Germline-derived CDR1 and CDR2 are WNHNN and SYGVQD (reference sequence). This CDR3 region has 13 residues.

This clone was counted a few times. This chain uses TRBV28 with TRBJ1-1; TRBD1 agrees at 9 bases. V trimming: 5 bases; J trimming: 3 bases; junction bases outside the gene matches: 10. Germline CDR1 and CDR2: MDHEN and SYDVKM. The CDR3 is 16 residues long. DNA of the CDR3: TGTGCCAGCAGTGCTTCGGGACAGGGTACGGACACTGAAGCTTTCTTT. Encoded protein: CASSASGQGTDTEAFF.

The chain's CDR3 is CASSLGGKQETQYF. In nucleotides, the CDR3 is TGTGCCAGCAGCTTAGGAGGCAAACAAGAGACCCAGTACTTC. The chain couples TRBV11-2 to TRBJ2-5, with D uncertain. Trimming removed 1 base from V and 2 bases from J, with 8 bases in between. This CDR3 comprises 14 residues. Per the germline V gene, CDR1 is SGHAT and CDR2 is FQNNGV.

The chain has TRBV11-2 and TRBJ2-7; no reliable D call. CDR3 length: 11 amino acids. V lost 5 bases to trimming and J lost 7 bases, with 9 bases between them. Germline-derived CDR1 and CDR2 are SGHAT and FQNNGV. CDR3 region: CASSPLREQYF. Here the CDR3 DNA reads TGTGCCAGCAGCCCACTTCGAGAGCAGTACTTC.

The chain combines TRBV2 with TRBJ2-5, with a possible D match to TRBD1 (6 bases). CDR1 is SNHLY and CDR2 is FYNNEI in the germline V gene. Trimming shortened V by 6 bases and J by 4 bases, and 15 bases separated the two germline ends. This CDR3 spans 14 amino acids. CDR3 bases: TGTGCCAGCAGCCTATCCAACAGGGCAGAGACCCAGTACTTC. Translated, it gives CASSLSNRAETQYF.

The chain is built from TRBV28 and TRBJ1-2; D is ambiguous. The CDR3 totals 12 residues. Per germline, CDR1 MDHEN and CDR2 SYDVKM. Trimming removed 8 bases from V and 7 bases from J, with 14 bases in between. CDR3 region: CASRDPVGGYTF. CDR3 DNA sequence: TGTGCCAGCCGAGACCCGGTGGGTGGCTACACCTTC.

The rearrangement joins TRBV7-2 to TRBJ1-5, with D maybe TRBD1 (5 bases). Germline V CDR1 and CDR2: SGHTA, FQGNSA. The CDR3 has 15 amino acids. Trimming took 3 bases from V and 2 from J, leaving 11 bases between them. DNA of the CDR3: TGTGCCAGCAGCTTGAGGCAGGGTGGCAATCAGCCCCAGCATTTT. This sequence encodes CASSLRQGGNQPQHF.

The chain couples TRBV10-2 to TRBJ2-1; the D gene is possibly TRBD1 (5 bases). This CDR3 comprises 16 residues. Per the germline V gene, CDR1 is WSHSY and CDR2 is SAAADI. V lost 7 bases to trimming and J lost 3 bases, with 19 bases between them. CDR3 nucleotides: TGCGCCAGCACGAGGCCAGGGATGCTTAGCTACAATGAGCAGTTCTTC. Translating it yields CASTRPGMLSYNEQFF.

This rearrangement joins TRBV7-2 to TRBJ1-4, with 7 bases lining up with TRBD1. V shed 5 bases and J 8 bases; nucleotides not matched to a gene: 8. The CDR3 has 14 amino acids. The germline V gene has CDR1 SGHTA and CDR2 FQGNSA. CDR3 residues: CASSPDRSREKLFF. CDR3 coding DNA: TGTGCCAGCAGCCCGGACAGGTCAAGGGAAAAACTGTTTTTT.

The chain uses TRBV28 and TRBJ1-5; TRBD1 might be the D (5 bases). Deletions cut 5 bases from V and 5 bases from J, with 22 bases between. The CDR3 is made up of 17 amino acids. Germline-derived CDR1 and CDR2 are MDHEN and SYDVKM. As DNA, the CDR3 is TGTGCCAGCAGTGGGGGGAGGCAGGGAGGGTTAGATCAGCCCCAGCATTTT. Residues: CASSGGRQGGLDQPQHF. The variable domain in full, completed from reference TRBV28 and TRBJ1-5, reads DVKVTQSSRYLVKRTGEKVFLECVQDMDHENMFWYRQDPGLGLRLIYFSYDVKMKEKGDIPEGYSVSREKKERFSLILESASTNQTSMYLCASSGGRQGGLDQPQHFGDGTRLSIL.

The genes are TRBV19 and TRBJ2-3; 10 bases match TRBD2. This CDR3 has 17 amino acids. J was trimmed by 6 bases and V by 4 bases; bases with no gene match: 13. The V gene's germline CDR1 is LNHDA and CDR2 SQIVND (reference sequence). The CDR3 loop is CASSRGLAGVSLDTQYF. CDR3 DNA: TGTGCCAGTAGTAGGGGCCTAGCGGGAGTGTCATTGGATACGCAGTATTTT.

This chain uses TRBV7-2 with TRBJ1-5; D is undetermined. Trimming removed 5 bases at V and 2 bases at J, with 7 bases between. This CDR3 contains 13 residues. CDR1 is SGHTA, CDR2 FQGNSA, per germline. The CDR3 is CASSQSGNQPQHF. CDR3 sequence (DNA): TGTGCCAGCAGCCAGTCAGGCAATCAGCCCCAGCATTTT.

The chain joins TRBV29-1 to TRBJ2-1, with TRBD2 as a possible D gene (5 bases). CDR1 and CDR2 (germline): SQVTM, ANQGSEA. V gave up 7 bases and J gave up 11 bases, with 15 bases separating them. The CDR3 contains 11 residues. The CDR3 region has the DNA TGCAGCGCCTCAACCCGGGATCAGCAGTTCTTC. This codes for CSASTRDQQFF.

The chain recombines TRBV4-2 with TRBJ1-2; D is undetermined. The CDR3 is 14 amino acids. V was shortened by 0 bases and J by 1 base, with 6 bases between the two germline ends. Germline CDR1 reads LGHNA; CDR2 reads YNFKEQ. CDR3 amino acids: CASSQDWGNYGYTF. The CDR3 nucleotides read TGTGCCAGCAGCCAAGATTGGGGTAACTATGGCTACACCTTC.